This TCR beta chain was found in a study of blood T cell repertoires in COVID-19. About the study: Some COVID-19 samples were acute and others convalescent; all came from the United States, Italy and Spain.

The data were produced by immunoSEQ multiplex PCR, yet TCRdb's version contains in-frame clones alone and is incomplete. The sample records almost 200,000 clones, about 86% being singletons. CDR3 size: 14 residues. Between the trimmed V and J ends, which lost 5 bases and 5 bases, there was a span of 16 bases. Per germline, CDR1 SNHLY and CDR2 FYNNEI. The gene calls are TRBV2 and TRBJ2-7; D possibly corresponds to TRBD1 (5 bases). The TCR sequence derives from a woman in her seventies with acute or convalescent COVID-19. Material: peripheral blood. The CDR3: CASSNPGFTNEQYF. Written as DNA, the CDR3 is TGTGCCAGCAGTAACCCAGGGTTCACAAACGAGCAGTACTTC.